What follows is one T cell receptor beta chain and its context. Clones were sequenced by immunoSEQ multiplex PCR, and TCRdb holds only the in-frame ones, with some missing. The sample shows 190,000 or so clones, more than 65% of them seen only once. The sample originates from a study of cytomegalovirus exposure and HLA in healthy donors. On the study more broadly: The same platform used for the 666 first-cohort repertoires was also used for the 95 to 150 validation repertoires, as a later analysis reported.

The donors were part of the validation cohort, which consisted of more than 90 subjects and was separate from the first cohort of 666 subjects. The CDR3 loop spans 16 amino acids. Trimming took off 5 bases at V and 9 bases at J, with 23 bases between the two ends. Germline CDR1 is LNHNV and CDR2 is YYDKDF (reference sequence). The chain couples TRBV15 to TRBJ2-1; maybe TRBD2 (5 bases). The origin of this receptor is a woman aged 18-29 years in good health and CMV-seropositive. The sequenced sample was PBMCs. The CDR3 nucleotides are TGTGCCACCAGCCGTGCTACGACGGGGTTTTTCGTTGAGCAGTTCTTC. Encoded protein: CATSRATTGFFVEQFF.